This TCR beta chain was captured in a study of blood T cell repertoires in COVID-19. Libraries were prepared by immunoSEQ multiplex PCR; TCRdb keeps only in-frame clonotypes and omits some of them. The repertoire has 75,000 to 100,000 clones, approximately 81% of them found once; the top ten carry about 4.3%. This CDR3 comprises 20 residues. Unmatched junction bases numbered 14, after V lost 1 base and J lost 0 bases. Germline V CDR1 and CDR2: SNHLY, FYNNEI. The TCR sequence derives from a man aged 55 to 70 with acute or convalescent COVID-19. The sequenced sample was peripheral blood. The chain employs TRBV2 and TRBJ1-5, with TRBD1 matching over 8 bases. CDR3 DNA sequence: TGTGCCAGCAGTGAAGGTTTGTGGACAGGGACGGTGTTTAGCAATCAGCCCCAGCATTTT. Its translation: CASSEGLWTGTVFSNQPQHF.